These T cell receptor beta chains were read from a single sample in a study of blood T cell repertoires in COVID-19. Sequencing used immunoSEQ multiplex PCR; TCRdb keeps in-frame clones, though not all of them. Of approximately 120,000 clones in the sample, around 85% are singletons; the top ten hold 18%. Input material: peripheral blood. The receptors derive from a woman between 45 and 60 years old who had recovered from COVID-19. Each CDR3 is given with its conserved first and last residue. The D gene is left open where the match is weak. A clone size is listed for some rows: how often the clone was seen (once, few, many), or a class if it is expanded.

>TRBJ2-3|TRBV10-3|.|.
TGTGCCATCAGTTACAGTCTGGCCACAGATACGCAGTATTTT
CAISYSLATDTQYF
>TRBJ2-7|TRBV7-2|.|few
TGTGCCAGCAGCTTAGAGTTGGGCTCTCGGATCTCCTACGAGCAGTACTTC
CASSLELGSRISYEQYF
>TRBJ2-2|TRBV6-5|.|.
TGTGCCAGCAGTTACACTGGGGCTGGGACCGGGGAGCTGTTTTTT
CASSYTGAGTGELFF
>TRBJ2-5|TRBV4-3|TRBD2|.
TGCGCCAGCAGCCAACGTGGCGGGAGTTTAGCGGAGACCCAGTACTTC
CASSQRGGSLAETQYF
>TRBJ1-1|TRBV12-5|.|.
TGTGCTAGTGGTTGGGACACCGGTTCCTACACTGAAGCTTTCTTT
CASGWDTGSYTEAFF
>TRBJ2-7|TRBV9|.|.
TGTGCCAGCAGCGTAGATCCTAGCTTCGAGCAGTACTTC
CASSVDPSFEQYF
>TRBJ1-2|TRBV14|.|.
TGTGCCAGCAGCCAAAACCGGGGGTATTCTGGCTACACCTTC
CASSQNRGYSGYTF
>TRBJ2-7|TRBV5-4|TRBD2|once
TGTGCCAGCAGCAGAGGGACTAGCGGGCTACACGAGCAGTACTTC
CASSRGTSGLHEQYF
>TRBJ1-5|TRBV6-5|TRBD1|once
TGTGCCAGCAGCCCGACAGGGAGCAGTCTCCAGCCCCAGCATTTT
CASSPTGSSLQPQHF
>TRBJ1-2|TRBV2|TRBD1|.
TGTGCCAGCTGTCGGGACAGTTCTGTCGGTAGCTATGGCTACACCTTC
CASCRDSSVGSYGYTF
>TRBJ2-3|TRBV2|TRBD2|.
TGTGCCAGCAGTGAACCACTAGCGGTTAACACAGATACGCAGTATTTT
CASSEPLAVNTDTQYF
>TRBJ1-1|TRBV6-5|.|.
TGTGCCAGCAGGGTCGGGGGTCCGAACACTGAAGCTTTCTTT
CASRVGGPNTEAFF
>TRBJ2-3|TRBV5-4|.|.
TGTGCCAGCAGCCAGGGGTGGGCAGATACGCAGTATTTT
CASSQGWADTQYF
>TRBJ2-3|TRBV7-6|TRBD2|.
TGTGCCAGCAGCCTTTACGCAAGCGGGAGCGGGAGCACAGATACGCAGTATTTT
CASSLYASGSGSTDTQYF
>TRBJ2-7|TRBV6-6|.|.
TGTGCCAGCCACAACGAAGGAGGAGTCGACGAGCAGTACTTC
CASHNEGGVDEQYF
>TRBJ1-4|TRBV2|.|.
TGTGCCAGCACCCAGAAGTATGAAAAACTGTTTTTT
CASTQKYEKLFF
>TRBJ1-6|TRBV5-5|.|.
TGTGCCAGCGTGGCGGGGGAGGCCTCCTATAATTCACCCCTCCACTTT
CASVAGEASYNSPLHF
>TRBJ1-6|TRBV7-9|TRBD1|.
TGTGCCAGCAGCACAGGACAGGGTAGGAATTCACCCCTCCACTTT
CASSTGQGRNSPLHF
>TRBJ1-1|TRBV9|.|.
TGTGCCAGCAGCGTAGTGGGGACATCTAACACTGAAGCTTTCTTT
CASSVVGTSNTEAFF
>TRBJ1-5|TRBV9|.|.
TGTGCCAGCAGCCCAGATCTGGAGCAGCCCCAGCATTTT
CASSPDLEQPQHF
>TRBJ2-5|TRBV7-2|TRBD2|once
TGTGCCAGCAGCTTAATGGGAGGGGAACAAGAGACCCAGTACTTC
CASSLMGGEQETQYF
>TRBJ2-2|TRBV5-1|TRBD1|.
TGCGCCAGCAGCAGGACAGGGGGGACCGGGGAGCTGTTTTTT
CASSRTGGTGELFF
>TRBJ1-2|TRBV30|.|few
TGTGCCTGGAGGGGCTTTCGGGAGATTTCTGGCTACACCTTC
CAWRGFREISGYTF
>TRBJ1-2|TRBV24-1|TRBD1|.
TGTGCCACCAGCTCAGGGACAGGGGGCAGGTATGGCTACACCTTC
CATSSGTGGRYGYTF
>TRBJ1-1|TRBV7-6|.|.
TGTGCCAGCACTCCCCAAAACTTAGGAGGTGGGACTGAAGCTTTCTTT
CASTPQNLGGGTEAFF
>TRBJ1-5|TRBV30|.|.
TGTGCCTGGGCAGAGTCAGGAAGCAATCAGCCCCAGCATTTT
CAWAESGSNQPQHF
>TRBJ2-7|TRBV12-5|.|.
TGTGCTAGTTTGGGCTCCTCCGCGCCGGAGCAGTACTTC
CASLGSSAPEQYF
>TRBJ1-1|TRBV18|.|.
TGTGCCAGCTCACCACCGGGGCTGAGCCCGAACACTGAAGCTTTCTTT
CASSPPGLSPNTEAFF
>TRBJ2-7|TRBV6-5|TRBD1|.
TGTGCCAGCAGGTTCGACAGGGGTCCCTCCTACGAGCAGTACTTC
CASRFDRGPSYEQYF
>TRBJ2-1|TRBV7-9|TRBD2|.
TGTGCCAGCAGCCCTTCGGGACTAGCGGGGGGACCCTACAATGAGCAGTTCTTC
CASSPSGLAGGPYNEQFF
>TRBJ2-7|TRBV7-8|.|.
TGTGCCAGCAGCTTAGAAGGGCAGGGATTCCCGGAGCAGTACTTC
CASSLEGQGFPEQYF
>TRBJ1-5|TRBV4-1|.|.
TGCGCCAGCAGCCAAGATCACGGGTTCGGCAATCAGCCCCAGCATTTT
CASSQDHGFGNQPQHF
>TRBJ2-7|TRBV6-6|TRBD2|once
TGTGCCAGCAGTGTTGGGCGGGAGTTCTACGAGCAGTACTTC
CASSVGREFYEQYF
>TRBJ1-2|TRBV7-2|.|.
TGTGCCAGCAGCTCCGACAGCAGAAACTATGGCTACACCTTC
CASSSDSRNYGYTF
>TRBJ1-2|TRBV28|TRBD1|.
TGTGCCAGCAGTTGGCAGGGGGCGGATAACTATGGCTACACCTTC
CASSWQGADNYGYTF
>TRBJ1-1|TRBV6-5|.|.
TGTGCCAGCAGTTACTCCCGCCAGGGTTTTGCTGAAGCTTTCTTT
CASSYSRQGFAEAFF
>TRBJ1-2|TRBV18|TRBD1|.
TGTGCCAGCTCACGTTATTCACCGGGACAGGGATATGGCTACACCTTC
CASSRYSPGQGYGYTF
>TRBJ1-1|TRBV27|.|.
TGTGCCAGCAGTCCATCCCCCCCGTGGTCGGGGAACACTGAAGCTTTCTTT
CASSPSPPWSGNTEAFF
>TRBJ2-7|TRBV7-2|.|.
TGTGCCAGCAAAAGGTTTAGCGGCTCCTACGAGCAGTACTTC
CASKRFSGSYEQYF
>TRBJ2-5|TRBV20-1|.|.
TGCAGTGCCGACCTGAGGGAGACCCAGTACTTC
CSADLRETQYF
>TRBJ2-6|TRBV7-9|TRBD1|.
TGTGCCAGCAGCTTTAGGGGACAGGGTACGACTGGGGCCAACGTCCTGACTTTC
CASSFRGQGTTGANVLTF
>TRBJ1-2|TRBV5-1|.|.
TGCGCCAGCAGCTTCGCCGACAGTCGGTATGGCTACACCTTC
CASSFADSRYGYTF
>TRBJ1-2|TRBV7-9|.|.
TGTGCCAGCAGCTTAGAGGCGGGAAGCAACTATGGCTACACCTTC
CASSLEAGSNYGYTF
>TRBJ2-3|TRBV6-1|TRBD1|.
TGTGCCAGCAGTGCCTATAAACGGGGACAGGGGAGGTTCACAGATACGCAGTATTTT
CASSAYKRGQGRFTDTQYF
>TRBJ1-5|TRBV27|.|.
TGTGCCAGCAGTTTGACATATAATCAGCCCCAGCATTTT
CASSLTYNQPQHF
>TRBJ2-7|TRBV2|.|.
TGTGCCAGCCGCTGGGGCGCGGACTACGAGCAGTACTTC
CASRWGADYEQYF
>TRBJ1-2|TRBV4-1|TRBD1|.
TGCGCCAGCAGGCGAACCTCGGGACAGGGTTATGGCTACACCTTC
CASRRTSGQGYGYTF
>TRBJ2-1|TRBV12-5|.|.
TGTGCTAGTGGTTTGGTAAGGGGGAGACCGAGCTCCTACAATGAGCAGTTCTTC
CASGLVRGRPSSYNEQFF
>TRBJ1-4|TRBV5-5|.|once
TGTGCCAGCAGCTTAGGAGGGGTAAACGAAAAACTGTTTTTT
CASSLGGVNEKLFF
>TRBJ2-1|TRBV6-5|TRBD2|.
TGTGCCAGCAGTTGGGGACTAGCGGGAGAGCATGAGCAGTTCTTC
CASSWGLAGEHEQFF
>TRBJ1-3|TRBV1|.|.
TGCACCACCAGTCATCAAGGGAGGAGAAACACCATATATTTT
CTTSHQGRRNTIYF
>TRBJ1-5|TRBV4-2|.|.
TGTGCCAGCAGCCAAGGACTCGGGGGTCAGCCCCAGCATTTT
CASSQGLGGQPQHF
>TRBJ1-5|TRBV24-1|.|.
TGTGCCACCAGTGATCAGGGGCATAGCAATCAGCCCCAGCATTTT
CATSDQGHSNQPQHF
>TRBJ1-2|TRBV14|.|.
TGTGCCAGCAGCCAAGGTCGACAGGATCTTGGCTACACCTTC
CASSQGRQDLGYTF
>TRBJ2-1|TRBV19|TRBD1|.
TGTGCCAGTAGTATTTGGGACAGGGGGAATGAGCAGTTCTTC
CASSIWDRGNEQFF
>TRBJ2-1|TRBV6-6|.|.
TGTGCCAGCAGTTACCCTTCCGGTCATCCCTACAATGAGCAGTTCTTC
CASSYPSGHPYNEQFF
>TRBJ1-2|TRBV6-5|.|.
TGTGCCAGCAGTTACCGGGAGGGTTACTATGGCTACACCTTC
CASSYREGYYGYTF
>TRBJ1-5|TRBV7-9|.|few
TGTGCCAGCAGCTTGGATGGGAACAGGGCTCAGCCCCAGCATTTT
CASSLDGNRAQPQHF
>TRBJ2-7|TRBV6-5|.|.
TGTGCCAGCAGTCACAACAGGGACATCTCCTACGAGCAGTACTTC
CASSHNRDISYEQYF